This passage covers 19 T cell receptor beta chains from one sample sequenced in a study of blood T cells in healthy people across ages. The authors ran a second PCR of about 7 to 12 cycles using a sample-barcoded 5' primer and a J-beta primer mix. TCRdb recomputed calls from the 5' RACE reads with MiXCR, one row per CDR3 protein. The sample has around 1,100,000 distinct CDR3 sequences; 35% to 45% are singletons. Input material: blood. Receptors originate from a man aged 18 to 35 in good health.

This clonotype was counted between two and nine times. V and J are TRBV25-1 and TRBJ1-4; D call uncertain. This CDR3 is 11 amino acids long. V shed 2 bases and J shed 11 bases, with 6 bases lying between them. Per germline, CDR1 MGHDK and CDR2 SYGVNS. The CDR3 bases are TGTGCCAGCAGTGAAGGGTGGAAACTGTTTTTT. As protein: CASSEGWKLFF.

This chain links TRBV6-5 with TRBJ2-1; the match to TRBD2 covers 16 bases. V shed 4 bases and J 6 bases; nucleotides not matched to a gene: 6. The CDR3 loop spans 17 amino acids. The germline V gene has CDR1 MNHEY and CDR2 SVGAGI. Here the CDR3 DNA reads TGTGCCAGCAGTTCCGGGACTAGCGGGGGGGGACGCAATGAGCAGTTCTTC. Translated: CASSSGTSGGGRNEQFF.

V usage is TRBV5-1 and J usage is TRBJ2-3, with D unresolved. Germline lookup yields CDR1 SGHRS and CDR2 YFSETQ. The V gene lost 7 bases and the J gene lost 2 bases, with 8 bases spanning the gap. There are 12 residues in the CDR3. CDR3 loop: CASGHNTDTQYF. CDR3 in DNA: TGCGCCAGCGGCCACAACACAGATACGCAGTATTTT.

The chain uses TRBV7-6 and TRBJ2-3; 9 positions agree with TRBD1. With V trimmed by 0 bases and J by 6 bases, 4 bases remained unmatched. The length of the CDR3 is 15 residues. CDR1 SGHVS and CDR2 FNYEAQ come from the germline V gene. CDR3 residues: CASSLAGQGLDTQYF. In DNA, the CDR3 is TGTGCCAGCAGCTTAGCGGGACAGGGATTGGATACGCAGTATTTT.

The J gene is TRBJ2-7, the V gene TRBV3-1; D remains unclear. TRBJ2-5 matches the DNA end more closely, so the J call is doubtful. The CDR3 contains 12 residues. Germline assignment: CDR1 LGHDT and CDR2 YNNKEL (reference sequence). The CDR3 bases are TGTGCCAGCAGCCTCCGAGTGGAGACCCAGTACTTC. It yields the protein CASSLRVETQYF.

This rearrangement joins TRBV12-5 to TRBJ2-2, with a weak D call TRBD2 (5 bases). Germline V gives CDR1 LGHNT, CDR2 FRNRAP. Trimming removed 7 bases from V and 3 bases from J, with 18 bases in between. The CDR3 sequence is 16 residues long. This chain's CDR3 is CASALMGEGDTGELFF. CDR3 nucleotide sequence: TGTGCTAGTGCCCTGATGGGAGAAGGCGACACCGGGGAGCTGTTTTTT. The full variable domain, completed using reference TRBV12-5 and TRBJ2-2, is DARVTQTPRHKVTEMGQEVTMRCQPILGHNTVFWYRQTMMQGLELLAYFRNRAPLDDSGMPKDRFSAEMPDATLATLKIQPSEPRDSAVYFCASALMGEGDTGELFFGEGSRLTVL.

The V call is TRBV29-1, the J call TRBJ2-5; D tentatively fits TRBD1 or TRBD2 (5 bases each). The J call may be faulty, since TRBJ2-7 better matches the DNA end. CDR3 size: 10 residues. Germline assignment: CDR1 SQVTM and CDR2 ANQGSEA. The CDR3 is CSVGDYEQYF. The CDR3 DNA sequence: TGCAGCGTGGGGGATTACGAGCAGTACTTC.

The chain is built from TRBV7-2 and TRBJ2-2; D is undetermined. V dropped 5 bases and J dropped 4 bases, with 8 bases sitting between them. The germline gives CDR1 SGHTA, CDR2 FQGNSA. The CDR3 length is 13 residues. The CDR3 DNA follows: TGTGCCAGCAGCCTCCGGACCACCGGGGAGCTGTTTTTT. Translating it yields CASSLRTTGELFF.

This clonotype was picked up a small number of times. The chain links TRBV4-3 to TRBJ1-6, with D unresolved. Germline V gives CDR1 LGHNA, CDR2 YSLEER. This CDR3 region has 18 residues. The V gene lost 0 bases and the J gene lost 6 bases, with 18 bases spanning the gap. CDR3 in DNA: TGCGCCAGCAGCCAAGATCTGGCGTCAGGCACACCTAATTCACCCCTCCACTTT. This encodes CASSQDLASGTPNSPLHF.

With respect to this clonotype: A read error may produce the germline difference seen at one junction end. This sequence joins TRBV29-1 and TRBJ2-1; TRBD2 agrees at 15 bases. From germline, CDR1 is SQVTM and CDR2 ANQGSEA. This CDR3 has 18 amino acids. For the CDR3, the DNA is TGTAGCGTGGGAGGACTAGCGGGGGGGCATGGGTCCTACAGTGAGCAGTTCTTC. Translating it yields CSVGGLAGGHGSYSEQFF.

The genes are TRBV20-1 and TRBJ2-1; D is possibly TRBD2 (6 bases). Per the germline V gene, CDR1 is DFQATT and CDR2 is SNEGSKA (reference sequence). This CDR3 comprises 12 residues. V dropped 0 bases and J dropped 7 bases, with 7 bases sitting between them. CDR3 nucleotides: TGCAGTGCTAGAGATGGGGGGAATGAGCAGTTCTTC. The encoded protein is CSARDGGNEQFF.

This clonotype was counted ten times or more. The gene calls are TRBV10-3 and TRBJ2-3; a possible D gene is TRBD1 (6 bases). The CDR3 is 14 residues long. V gave up 7 bases and J gave up 6 bases, with 17 bases separating them. In germline, CDR1 is ENHRY, CDR2 SYGVKD. CDR3 DNA: TGTGCCATCAATCGAGGGGACATTAGGGATACGCAGTATTTT. Translating gives CAINRGDIRDTQYF.

The chain combines TRBV28 with TRBJ1-2; D is uncertain. CDR1 is MDHEN and CDR2 is SYDVKM in the germline V gene. The CDR3 is made up of 16 amino acids. Trimming took 4 bases from V and 8 from J, leaving 23 bases between them. The CDR3 region is CASSSSPRDFQAGYTF. The CDR3 DNA reads as TGTGCCAGCAGTTCCTCACCTCGGGATTTCCAAGCAGGCTACACCTTC.

This rearrangement joins TRBV6-2 or TRBV6-3 to TRBJ2-6; 12 bases line up with TRBD2. Trimming took 5 bases from V and 0 from J; bases not matched to a gene: 8. The CDR3 has 19 residues. The germline V gene has CDR1 MNHEY and CDR2 SVGEGT. The CDR3 nucleotides are TGTGCCAGCAGTGCCCGGACTAGCGGGGATTACTCTGGGGCCAACGTCCTGACTTTC. Protein product: CASSARTSGDYSGANVLTF.

This clonotype has only a few counts. V usage is TRBV12-3 or TRBV12-4 and J usage is TRBJ2-1; TRBD2 aligns across 8 bases. CDR3 size: 15 residues. The V and J ends lost 3 bases and 9 bases, in that order; junction bases with no gene match: 10. CDR3 nucleotide sequence: TGTGCCAGCAGTTTCCCGGGGGTAGCGGGGTCTGAGCAGTTCTTC. Its translation: CASSFPGVAGSEQFF.

This clonotype was recorded only once. It may be a read error: a sequence one base away is much more abundant. This sequence joins TRBV2 and TRBJ2-5, with 10 bases aligning to TRBD1. Germline V CDR1 and CDR2: SNHLY, FYNNEI. The V gene end was trimmed by 5 bases and the J gene end by 11 bases; junction bases not matched to a gene: 14. The CDR3 has 15 amino acids. This CDR3 reads CASSSGTGDFNEQYF. In nucleotides, the CDR3 is TGTGCCAGCAGTTCCGGGACAGGGGATTTCAATGAGCAGTACTTC.

This clonotype was picked up a small number of times. The gene calls are TRBV7-3 and TRBJ2-3; 8 bases align to TRBD2. The CDR3 totals 15 residues. CDR1 and CDR2 (germline): SGHTA, FQGTGA. V shed 6 bases and J 5 bases; nucleotides not matched to a gene: 10. The CDR3, as DNA: TGTGCCAGCAGTACGAGCGGGGGTTCGGTAGATACGCAGTATTTT. Translating it yields CASSTSGGSVDTQYF. Based on the CDR3 plus reference TRBV7-3 and TRBJ2-3, the full variable domain is GAGVSQTPSNKVTEKGKYVELRCDPISGHTALYWYRQSLGQGPEFLIYFQGTGAADDSGLPNDRFFAVRPEGSVSTLKIQRTERGDSAVYLCASSTSGGSVDTQYFGPGTRLTVL.

This clonotype has only a few counts. The rearrangement uses TRBV18 and TRBJ2-1, with D uncertain. The germline V gene has CDR1 KGHSH and CDR2 LQKENI. Trimming removed 3 bases from V and 4 bases from J, with 13 bases in between. The CDR3 has 15 residues. The CDR3 DNA reads TGTGCCAGCTCACCTGACCCCTCAACTTACAATGAGCAGTTCTTC. Translating it yields CASSPDPSTYNEQFF.

This clonotype has a single count. The chain links TRBV29-1 to TRBJ2-3, with 8 bases fitting TRBD2. V dropped 6 bases and J dropped 5; count of bases not matched to a gene: 13. This CDR3 contains 15 residues. Germline V gene sequence: CDR1 SQVTM, CDR2 ANQGSEA. The DNA for the CDR3 is TGCAGCGTCTCAACGAGACTAGCGCCAATAGATACGCAGTATTTT. Its protein is CSVSTRLAPIDTQYF.